The clone carrying this T cell receptor beta chain was counted once. Its antigen is not identified. Before any sequencing was done, the ViraFEST assay used viral peptide pools to expand antigen-specific CD4+ T cells. Culture lasted around eleven days before CD4+ T cell isolation. Nucleocapsid antibodies stayed negative before and after vaccination, showing no earlier SARS-CoV-2 infection. Every well got over 1.5 million PBMC, which were grown with about 9.9 IU/ml IL-2 and 8.5 to 10 ug/ml peptides. On day 3 and again on day 7, half the medium was replaced with IL-2 medium. This entry belongs to a study of vaccination effects on CD4 cells after COVID-19. As for the study in general: Two doses of BNT162b2 or mRNA-1273 vaccine were administered to participants. Broader study findings: Healthy vaccine recipients' vaccine-induced clones were almost all SARS-CoV-2 mono-reactive.

Generated by immunoSEQ multiplex PCR, the TCRdb table keeps only in-frame clones and is missing some. This repertoire shows about 71,000 clones, 80% found once; its top ten account for 10% to 15%. Germline-derived CDR1 and CDR2 are SGHRS and YFSETQ. V was cut by 4 bases and J by 0 bases, with 18 bases left in between. This CDR3 has 17 amino acids. This TCR came from a human donor who received a COVID-19 vaccine. This chain connects TRBV5-1 to TRBJ2-3, with D tentatively TRBD1 (6 bases). The input for sequencing was CD4+ T cells from PBMCs cultured with SARS-CoV-2 spike peptides, taken before COVID-19 vaccination. This chain's CDR3 is CASSPSLDSLSTDTQYF. The CDR3 DNA follows: TGCGCCAGCAGCCCTTCTTTGGACAGCCTAAGCACAGATACGCAGTATTTT.